The 14 T cell receptor beta chains below come from one sample, sequenced in a study of blood T cells in healthy people across ages. Using a J-beta primer mix together with a sample-barcoded 5' primer, a second PCR was run for roughly 6 to 11 cycles. TCRdb independently ran MiXCR on the 5' RACE reads; one entry per CDR3 protein. The repertoire holds 790,000 or so distinct CDR3 sequences, roughly 56% seen once, with 20% to 30% in the top ten. What was sequenced was blood. These TCRs come from a man in his forties in good health.

This clonotype was recorded once. J is TRBJ2-1 and V is TRBV7-9; perhaps TRBD2 as D (6 bases). V lost 3 bases and J lost 6, with 9 bases in between. Germline CDR1 SEHNR, CDR2 FQNEAQ (reference sequence). The CDR3 totals 13 residues. CDR3 loop: CASSFRGINEQFF. In nucleotides, the CDR3 is TGTGCCAGCAGCTTCCGGGGGATCAATGAGCAGTTCTTC.

The V and J genes are TRBV4-3 and TRBJ2-7; unclear D gene. Germline CDR1 reads LGHNA; CDR2 reads YSLEER. The V end lost 0 bases, the J end lost 3 bases, and 12 bases lay between the germline ends. The CDR3 consists of 15 residues. Here the CDR3 reads CASSQDYSYSYEQYF. The CDR3 coding sequence is TGCGCCAGCAGCCAAGATTACAGTTATAGCTACGAGCAGTACTTC.

J is TRBJ2-3 and V is TRBV20-1; tentative D call: TRBD1 (6 bases). With 4 bases removed from V and 3 bases from J, the gap between germline ends came to 11 bases. This CDR3 is 13 amino acids long. Germline V lookup: CDR1 DFQATT, CDR2 SNEGSKA (reference sequence). The CDR3 is CSAKTGSTDTQYF. In nucleotides, the CDR3 is TGCAGTGCTAAAACAGGGAGTACAGATACGCAGTATTTT.

V is TRBV3-1 and J is TRBJ2-3; D is ambiguous. Germline V gene data show CDR1 as LGHDT and CDR2 as YNNKEL (reference sequence). The CDR3 spans 13 residues. V was clipped by 4 bases and J by 3 bases, with 8 bases between them. The CDR3 protein is CASSRPPTDTQYF. DNA of the CDR3: TGTGCCAGCAGCCGTCCTCCAACAGATACGCAGTATTTT.

The chain joins TRBV20-1 to TRBJ2-3; D remains unclear. V lost 5 bases to trimming and J lost 2 bases, with 14 bases between them. Germline CDR1 and CDR2: DFQATT and SNEGSKA (reference sequence). The CDR3 totals 14 residues. In nucleotides, the CDR3 is TGCAGTGCTGGTGCTACTGGCTCCACAGATACGCAGTATTTT. Residues: CSAGATGSTDTQYF.

The chain carries TRBV20-1 and TRBJ1-5; D call uncertain. Trimming shortened V by 6 bases and J by 7 bases, and 19 bases separated the two germline ends. CDR1 and CDR2 from the germline V gene are DFQATT and SNEGSKA (reference sequence). The CDR3 spans 14 residues. The CDR3 DNA follows: TGCAGTGCCACAAGCCGGGATCTTACCCAGCCCCAGCATTTT. Translated, it gives CSATSRDLTQPQHF.

The gene calls are TRBV7-9 and TRBJ1-1, with no clear D. Germline V lookup: CDR1 SEHNR, CDR2 FQNEAQ (reference sequence). This CDR3 contains 14 residues. As DNA, the CDR3 is TGTGCACTACGGGTTCTTGGAAGGGACACTGAAGCTTTCTTT. Protein: CALRVLGRDTEAFF. The variable domain in full, completed from reference TRBV7-9 and TRBJ1-1, reads DTGVSQNPRHKITKRGQNVTFRCDPISEHNRLYWYRQTLGQGPEFLTYFQNEAQLEKSRLLSDRFSAERPKGSFSTLEIQRTEQGDSAMYLCALRVLGRDTEAFFGQGTRLTVV.

The V gene is TRBV7-6, the J gene TRBJ2-1; perhaps TRBD2 as D (5 bases). The CDR3 totals 13 residues. V was clipped by 7 bases and J by 3 bases, with 10 bases between them. CDR1 is SGHVS, CDR2 FNYEAQ, per germline. CDR3 DNA: TGTGCCAGCATGACTAACCACTACAATGAGCAGTTCTTC. Amino acid sequence: CASMTNHYNEQFF.

This clonotype has more than one count but fewer than ten. This chain uses TRBV3-1 with TRBJ2-5; D may match TRBD1 or TRBD2 (5 bases each). CDR1 and CDR2 (germline): LGHDT, YNNKEL (reference sequence). V dropped 4 bases and J dropped 11 bases, with 20 bases sitting between them. This CDR3 has 14 residues. In nucleotides, the CDR3 is TGTGCCAGCAGCCGGGGGATAGCCGAGAGGGAGCAGTACTTC. Translating it yields CASSRGIAEREQYF.

On this clonotype itself: A read error may be the cause here, since a much bigger clone is one base away. V and J are TRBV10-3 and TRBJ2-1; 8 bases agree with TRBD1. The CDR3 has 15 residues. CDR1 and CDR2 (germline): ENHRY, SYGVKD. In DNA, the CDR3 is TGTGCCATCAGAGCTGGGACAGGACCTTACAATGAGCGGTTCTTC. Residues: CAIRAGTGPYNERFF.

This clonotype is a singleton in its sample. The chain combines TRBV7-9 with TRBJ1-2; 8 bases map to TRBD1. This CDR3 is built from 14 residues. V dropped 5 bases and J dropped 6; count of bases not matched to a gene: 8. CDR1 and CDR2 (germline): SEHNR, FQNEAQ (reference sequence). CDR3 protein: CASSERTGRDGYTF. CDR3 bases: TGTGCCAGCAGCGAGAGGACAGGGCGGGATGGCTACACCTTC. The whole variable domain, filled in from reference TRBV7-9 and TRBJ1-2, reads DTGVSQNPRHKITKRGQNVTFRCDPISEHNRLYWYRQTLGQGPEFLTYFQNEAQLEKSRLLSDRFSAERPKGSFSTLEIQRTEQGDSAMYLCASSERTGRDGYTFGSGTRLTVV.

This clonotype was detected only a few times. This chain links TRBV3-1 with TRBJ2-3; no clear D. Per germline, CDR1 LGHDT and CDR2 YNNKEL (reference sequence). This CDR3 is built from 15 residues. V gave up 1 base and J gave up 5 bases, with 13 bases separating them. The CDR3 nucleotides read TGTGCCAGCAGCCAAGGACCCACTCCTAGAGATACGCAGTATTTT. Residues: CASSQGPTPRDTQYF.

This chain connects TRBV10-3 to TRBJ2-1, with TRBD2 matching 9 bases. J gave up 6 bases and V 6 bases, and 15 bases lay outside the gene matches. Germline CDR1 reads ENHRY; CDR2 reads SYGVKD. This CDR3 is built from 17 residues. The CDR3 nucleotides are TGTGCCATCAGCCTTGGAGGAAACAGCGGGGGGATCAATGAGCAGTTCTTC. Amino acid sequence: CAISLGGNSGGINEQFF.

This chain links TRBV6-2 or TRBV6-3 with TRBJ2-3; TRBD2 matches 12 bases. Germline CDR1 reads MNHEY; CDR2 reads SVGEGT. V lost 2 bases and J lost 6; bases outside the gene matches: 6. This CDR3 is built from 16 residues. The CDR3 sequence is CASSYPSGRASDTQYF. Here the CDR3 DNA reads TGTGCCAGCAGTTACCCTAGCGGGAGGGCCTCTGATACGCAGTATTTT.